The 27 T cell receptor beta chains in this list originate from one sample, sequenced in a study of cytomegalovirus exposure and HLA in healthy donors. Vbeta (60) and Jbeta (13) primers were used in the PCR. The protocol was immunoSEQ multiplex PCR, while the TCRdb copy is restricted to in-frame clones and leaves out a portion. This sample has around 120,000 clones, with roughly three quarters found just once. Sequences were obtained from PBMCs. Receptors originate from a man aged 18 to 29 in good health and CMV-seronegative.

V is TRBV4-1 and J is TRBJ1-4, with D possibly TRBD1 on 5 matching bases. This CDR3 is 16 amino acids long. From germline, CDR1 is MGHRA and CDR2 YSYEKL. V was pared by 0 bases and J by 10 bases, with 18 bases between. CDR3: CASSQDPGLGGGKLFF. CDR3 coding DNA: TGCGCCAGCAGCCAAGATCCGGGACTCGGTGGTGGAAAACTGTTTTTT.

This chain connects TRBV4-1 to TRBJ1-1; the D gene is possibly TRBD1 (6 bases). The germline CDR1 and CDR2 sequences are MGHRA and YSYEKL. Trimming took 4 bases from V and 3 from J, leaving 24 bases between them. The CDR3 spans 18 residues. DNA of the CDR3: TGCGCCAGCAGCCGGGGGAGGGCCAGGGGTTGGGTCGACACTGAAGCTTTCTTT. This translates into CASSRGRARGWVDTEAFF.

CDR3 nucleotides: TGTGCCAGCAGCGTAAGTAGGAACACCGGGGAGCTGTTTTTT. Its translation is CASSVSRNTGELFF. The V and J genes are TRBV9 and TRBJ2-2; D is ambiguous. Germline assignment: CDR1 SGDLS and CDR2 YYNGEE. CDR3 size: 14 residues. V was pared by 1 base and J by 1 base, with 5 bases between.

The table lists this clone with a few counts. The V gene is TRBV5-6, the J gene TRBJ2-7; 8 bases match TRBD2. Per the germline V gene, CDR1 is SGHDT and CDR2 is YYEEEE. This CDR3 comprises 15 residues. The V gene end was trimmed by 0 bases and the J gene end by 3 bases; junction bases not matched to a gene: 5. This CDR3 reads CASSLAWTSIYEQYV. CDR3 DNA: TGTGCCAGCAGCTTGGCCTGGACTAGCATCTACGAGCAGTACGTC.

The V and J genes are TRBV18 and TRBJ2-3, with a possible D match to TRBD2 (5 bases). Germline CDR1 reads KGHSH; CDR2 reads LQKENI. V was cut by 2 bases and J by 1 base, with 16 bases left in between. This CDR3 contains 17 residues. The CDR3 DNA reads TGTGCCAGCTCACCAAATTCTTTGGCAGCGGGCACAGATACGCAGTATTTT. Encoded protein: CASSPNSLAAGTDTQYF.

The chain is built from TRBV6-5 and TRBJ1-3, with D uncertain. V was trimmed by 2 bases and J by 2 bases, leaving 7 bases between them. Germline-derived CDR1 and CDR2 are MNHEY and SVGAGI. The CDR3 runs 14 residues. CDR3 amino acids: CASSYMGPGNTIYF. CDR3 coding DNA: TGTGCCAGCAGTTACATGGGCCCTGGAAACACCATATATTTT.

The chain joins TRBV7-9 to TRBJ1-2; perhaps TRBD1 as D (5 bases). The germline CDR1 and CDR2 sequences are SEHNR and FQNEAQ (reference sequence). Trimming took off 1 base at V and 6 bases at J, with 15 bases between the two ends. The CDR3 runs 15 residues. This chain's CDR3 is CASSLGQGQSDGYTF. The DNA for the CDR3 is TGTGCCAGCAGCTTAGGGCAGGGCCAGAGCGATGGCTACACCTTC.

The V call is TRBV18, the J call TRBJ2-7; D remains ambiguous. CDR1 and CDR2 (germline): KGHSH, LQKENI. The CDR3 covers 14 residues. Trimming removed 1 base at V and 3 bases at J, with 10 bases between. CDR3 sequence (DNA): TGTGCCAGCTCACCACGTGAGGAAAACTACGAGCAGTACTTC. Amino acid sequence: CASSPREENYEQYF.

In DNA form, the CDR3 reads TGTGCCAGCAGTTACCAACGGGACACGAGTTGTTGGGGCTATGGCTACACCTTC. It yields the protein CASSYQRDTSCWGYGYTF. The chain has TRBV21-1 and TRBJ1-2; TRBD1 was called by the table and not checked on the DNA. TRBV21-1 is a documented pseudogene. The CDR3 has 18 amino acids.

V usage is TRBV19 and J usage is TRBJ2-2; TRBD1 matches at 8 bases. Trimming took 6 bases from V and 3 from J; bases not matched to a gene: 6. Germline V lookup: CDR1 LNHDA, CDR2 SQIVND (reference sequence). CDR3 length equals 15 residues. This CDR3 reads CASSPRTGYTGELFF. The DNA of the CDR3 is TGTGCCAGTAGCCCCCGGACAGGGTACACCGGGGAGCTGTTTTTT.

CDR3 region: CASRTQGSFGYTF. In DNA form, the CDR3 reads TGTGCCAGTCGGACCCAGGGGTCGTTTGGCTACACCTTC. This rearrangement joins TRBV28 to TRBJ1-2; TRBD1 might be the D (6 bases). The CDR3 extends over 13 amino acids. V was trimmed by 9 bases and J by 7 bases, leaving 18 bases between them. Germline V gene sequence: CDR1 MDHEN, CDR2 SYDVKM.

The V gene is TRBV6-6, the J gene TRBJ2-5, with no clear D. The V end lost 0 bases, the J end lost 3 bases, and 8 bases lay between the germline ends. Germline-derived CDR1 and CDR2 are MNHNY and SVGAGI (reference sequence). The CDR3 has 14 amino acids. CDR3 sequence (DNA): TGTGCCAGCAGTTACTCGAATACAAAAGAGACCCAGTACTTC. It codes for CASSYSNTKETQYF.

CDR3 coding DNA: TGTGCCAGCTCCCCCCCCCACACAGATACGCAGTATTTT. Amino acid sequence: CASSPPHTDTQYF. V and J are TRBV27 and TRBJ2-3; D not certain. The CDR3 is 13 residues long. Trimming took 8 bases from V and 2 from J, leaving 11 bases between them. Germline CDR1 is MNHEY and CDR2 is SMNVEV (reference sequence).

This clone has a single count. The V and J genes are TRBV2 and TRBJ2-1; 11 positions match TRBD2. Germline assignment: CDR1 SNHLY and CDR2 FYNNEI. This CDR3 has 18 amino acids. V was pared by 1 base and J by 4 bases, with 9 bases of the junction left unmatched. This CDR3 reads CASSEVSAGTSGYNEQFF. The CDR3 nucleotides read TGTGCCAGCAGTGAAGTAAGCGCCGGGACTAGCGGTTACAATGAGCAGTTCTTC.

The chain is built from TRBV5-1 and TRBJ1-1, with 11 bases aligning to TRBD1. This CDR3 spans 16 amino acids. Germline V gene lookup returns CDR1 SGHRS and CDR2 YFSETQ. The trim removed 0 bases at V and 8 bases at J, leaving 9 bases unmatched. CDR3 residues: CASSLAPGQGGVEAFF. In DNA, the CDR3 is TGCGCCAGCAGCTTGGCTCCGGGACAGGGGGGCGTAGAAGCTTTCTTT.

The V call is TRBV18, the J call TRBJ2-5, with a tentative D call TRBD2 (5 bases). The better agreement between TRBJ2-7 and the DNA end casts doubt on the J call. CDR3 length equals 14 residues. Germline CDR1 KGHSH, CDR2 LQKENI. Here the CDR3 DNA reads TGTGCCAGCTCACCACCCCCGGGGTCCCACGAGCAGTACTTC. It yields the protein CASSPPPGSHEQYF.

This chain links TRBV6-1 with TRBJ2-7; D gene uncertain. Germline V gene data show CDR1 as MNHNS and CDR2 as SASEGT. The CDR3 has 15 amino acids. Trimming stripped 7 bases from V and 0 bases from J, with 16 bases between. The CDR3 loop is CASIKYIQSSYEQYF. CDR3 DNA sequence: TGTGCCAGCATAAAATACATACAGAGCTCCTACGAGCAGTACTTC.

The chain recombines TRBV19 with TRBJ2-2, with D perhaps TRBD1 (5 bases). The CDR3 runs 13 residues. V lost 5 bases, J lost 8 bases, and 12 bases lay in between. The germline V gene encodes CDR1 LNHDA and CDR2 SQIVND (reference sequence). The CDR3 bases are TGTGCCAGTAGTGTGCTAGGGGTTGGGGAGCTGTTTTTT. It yields the protein CASSVLGVGELFF. Combining the CDR3 with reference TRBV19 and TRBJ2-2 gives the whole variable domain DGGITQSPKYLFRKEGQNVTLSCEQNLNHDAMYWYRQDPGQGLRLIYYSQIVNDFQKGDIAEGYSVSREKKESFPLTVTSAQKNPTAFYLCASSVLGVGELFFGEGSRLTVL.

The rearrangement joins TRBV4-3 to TRBJ2-1, with TRBD1 matching over 10 bases. There are 15 residues in the CDR3. Trimming took 1 base from V and 8 from J; bases not matched to a gene: 5. From germline, CDR1 is LGHNA and CDR2 YSLEER. The chain's CDR3 is CASSQVGTGAHEQFF. CDR3 sequence (DNA): TGCGCCAGCAGCCAAGTTGGGACAGGGGCCCATGAGCAGTTCTTC.

This rearrangement joins TRBV6-5 to TRBJ2-5; D may be TRBD1 (7 bases). V lost 5 bases and J lost 3, with 16 bases in between. The CDR3 totals 15 residues. The germline CDR1 and CDR2 sequences are MNHEY and SVGAGI. The CDR3 nucleotides read TGTGCCAGCAGTGTTAGCAGGGGGGTTGAAGAGACCCAGTACTTC. This sequence encodes CASSVSRGVEETQYF.

The chain employs TRBV11-2 and TRBJ1-4; D is possibly TRBD1 (6 bases). This CDR3 region has 14 residues. Germline CDR1 and CDR2: SGHAT and FQNNGV. V gave up 5 bases and J gave up 7 bases, with 14 bases separating them. The CDR3 DNA reads TGTGCCAGCAGCGACGGACGGGGGGCTGAAAAACTGTTTTTT. Protein product: CASSDGRGAEKLFF.

This clone was seen once. The chain is built from TRBV5-1 and TRBJ1-2; 8 bases map to TRBD1. Germline CDR1 and CDR2: SGHRS and YFSETQ. The CDR3 consists of 12 residues. V shed 5 bases and J 6 bases; nucleotides not matched to a gene: 3. The CDR3 loop is CASRSTGDGYTF. CDR3 coding DNA: TGCGCCAGCAGATCGACAGGGGATGGCTACACCTTC. Full variable domain (rest looked up from reference TRBV5-1 and TRBJ1-2): KAGVTQTPRYLIKTRGQQVTLSCSPISGHRSVSWYQQTPGQGLQFLFEYFSETQRNKGNFPGRFSGRQFSNSRSEMNVSTLELGDSALYLCASRSTGDGYTFGSGTRLTVV.

The rearrangement joins TRBV29-1 to TRBJ1-5; weak D call: TRBD1 (6 bases). Germline V lookup: CDR1 SQVTM, CDR2 ANQGSEA. Trimming pared 4 bases from V and 5 bases from J, leaving 12 bases between. CDR3 size: 13 residues. The DNA of the CDR3 is TGCAGCGTTGCCGGACAGATTCATCAGCCCCAGCATTTT. It translates to CSVAGQIHQPQHF.

The chain couples TRBV5-8 to TRBJ1-4; D is undetermined. This CDR3 is built from 15 residues. Trimming removed 0 bases from V and 5 bases from J, with 11 bases in between. CDR1 is SGHTS and CDR2 is YDEGEE in the germline V gene. This CDR3 is CASSLGVSRNEKLFF. As DNA, the CDR3 is TGTGCCAGCAGCTTGGGGGTTAGCCGAAATGAAAAACTGTTTTTT.

The chain has TRBV19 and TRBJ2-5; 13 positions match TRBD2. Judging by the DNA end, TRBJ2-7 fits better; the J call may be wrong. This CDR3 is 18 amino acids long. The germline gives CDR1 LNHDA, CDR2 SQIVND (reference sequence). The CDR3 is CASSISHTGLAGRYEQYF. In nucleotides, the CDR3 is TGTGCCAGTAGTATATCCCATACGGGACTAGCGGGGCGTTACGAGCAGTACTTC.

The chain has TRBV21-1 and TRBJ1-6; the listed D gene, TRBD1, was not tested against the DNA. TRBV21-1 is a known pseudogene. This CDR3 has 15 amino acids. The CDR3 DNA reads as TGTGCCAGCAGCAATCCAGGGACAGTTCAGCCACCCCTCCACTTT. This codes for CASSNPGTVQPPLHF.

V gene TRBV14 combines with J gene TRBJ1-2; D gene unclear. CDR1 SGHDN and CDR2 FVKESK come from the germline V gene. The ends were cut back, 0 bases at V and 4 bases at J, with 9 bases in the middle. This CDR3 contains 14 residues. The CDR3 nucleotides read TGTGCCAGCAGCCAAGACACAAATTTCTATGGCTACACCTTC. It translates to CASSQDTNFYGYTF. The whole variable domain, remainder taken from reference TRBV14 and TRBJ1-2, is EAGVTQFPSHSVIEKGQTVTLRCDPISGHDNLYWYRRVMGKEIKFLLHFVKESKQDESGMPNNRFLAERTGGTYSTLKVQPAELEDSGVYFCASSQDTNFYGYTFGSGTRLTVV.